The following is a T cell receptor (beta chain) sequence with its context. Libraries were prepared by immunoSEQ multiplex PCR; TCRdb keeps only in-frame clonotypes and omits some of them. The sample carries around 68,000 clones, around 82% recorded once. Germline V CDR1 and CDR2: SGHNT, YYREEE (reference sequence). The CDR3 runs 14 residues. Trimming took 5 bases from V and 5 from J; bases not matched to a gene: 8. This entry is derived from a study of blood T cell repertoires in COVID-19. Study-wide context: Collection of acute and convalescent COVID-19 samples took place in the United States, Italy and Spain.

The sequence was collected from a man older than 75 with active COVID-19. What was sequenced was peripheral blood. The chain uses TRBV5-4 and TRBJ2-3, with 7 bases aligning to TRBD1. The CDR3: CASRKDRDGDTQYF. CDR3 coding DNA: TGTGCCAGCAGGAAAGACAGGGACGGAGATACGCAGTATTTT. The variable domain in full, completed from reference TRBV5-4 and TRBJ2-3, reads ETGVTQSPTHLIKTRGQQVTLRCSSQSGHNTVSWYQQALGQGPQFIFQYYREEENGRGNFPPRFSGLQFPNYSSELNVNALELDDSALYLCASRKDRDGDTQYFGPGTRLTVL.